This TCR beta chain was identified in a study of blood T cell repertoires in COVID-19. The table came from immunoSEQ multiplex PCR; TCRdb's copy has only in-frame clones and leaves some out. This sample has fewer than 350,000 clones; around 85% occur once, and the top ten carry about an eighth. This CDR3 is built from 12 residues. The V gene lost 6 bases and the J gene lost 4 bases, with 6 bases spanning the gap. Per the germline V gene, CDR1 is LNHDA and CDR2 is SQIVND (reference sequence). The sample taken for sequencing was peripheral blood. The origin of this receptor is a woman in her twenties or thirties with COVID-19, enrolled during active disease. The rearrangement links TRBV19 to TRBJ2-2; D unresolved. The CDR3 loop reads CASRSSTGELFF. The DNA of the CDR3 is TGTGCCAGTAGGAGTAGCACCGGGGAGCTGTTTTTT.